This TCR beta chain was retrieved from a study of circulating tumor DNA in untreated peripheral T-cell lymphoma. TCRdb keeps only in-frame clones here, not all; method: immunoSEQ multiplex PCR. The repertoire holds roughly 7,000 clones, with about 72% as singletons. Broader study findings: Baseline tissues yielded 86% and baseline serum over 60% tumor-specific clonotype detection.

Trimming cost V 3 bases and J 0 bases; bases outside gene matches: 1. From germline, CDR1 is SGHNT and CDR2 YENEEA. This CDR3 contains 15 residues. Tumor tissue was collected at baseline, before treatment began. For this clone: Its specificity is not known.

This chain joins TRBV11-3 and TRBJ2-7, with 11 bases fitting TRBD2. The sequenced sample was tumor tissue. The sequence derives from a human donor with peripheral T-cell lymphoma. The CDR3 coding sequence is TGTGCCAGCAGCTTGACTAGCGGGGACTCCTACGAGCAGTACTTC. Amino acid sequence: CASSLTSGDSYEQYF.